A single sample gave rise to the 7 T cell receptor beta chains below, sequenced in a study of human T cells and chemical hapten exposure. MiXCR, run by TCRdb on the RACE reads, gives a single entry per CDR3 protein. The table lists nearly 95,000 distinct CDR3 sequences, more than 9.5% of them singletons. Time point in this sample: patch test 2, 6 weeks after DPC sensitization. Treatment here: therapeutic diphenylcyclopropenone sensitization with weekly scalp DPC. The starting material was whole blood, obtained in connection with sensitization to the hapten diphenylcyclopropenone (DPC). The receptors stem from a man aged 35 to 55 with alopecia areata. Some clones in this sample may be carry-over from other donors' samples.

CDR3 sequence (DNA): TGTGCCAGCTACGGACAGAGCTACAATGAGCAGTTCTTC. Its translation: CASYGQSYNEQFF. This chain joins TRBV5-6 and TRBJ2-1, with a weak D call TRBD1 (6 bases). Germline assignment: CDR1 SGHDT and CDR2 YYEEEE. The CDR3 totals 13 residues. V was trimmed by 7 bases and J by 3 bases, leaving 11 bases between them.

This chain uses TRBV5-1 with TRBJ1-2; D is unclear. The CDR3 contains 16 residues. The germline V gene encodes CDR1 SGHRS and CDR2 YFSETQ. The V gene lost 1 base and the J gene lost 6 bases, with 19 bases spanning the gap. The CDR3 region has the DNA TGCGCCAGCAGCTTGCGTCCGGGAAATCCCCCAGATGGCTACACCTTC. This translates into CASSLRPGNPPDGYTF. Full variable domain (missing parts from reference TRBV5-1 and TRBJ1-2): KAGVTQTPRYLIKTRGQQVTLSCSPISGHRSVSWYQQTPGQGLQFLFEYFSETQRNKGNFPGRFSGRQFSNSRSEMNVSTLELGDSALYLCASSLRPGNPPDGYTFGSGTRLTVV.

The chain joins TRBV5-1 to TRBJ1-5; no reliable D call. The germline V gene encodes CDR1 SGHRS and CDR2 YFSETQ. The V end lost 0 bases, the J end lost 6 bases, and 13 bases lay between the germline ends. The CDR3 is 15 amino acids. CDR3 DNA sequence: TGCGCCAGCAGCTTGGAGGGCGGACCAACTCAGCCCCAGCATTTT. Residues: CASSLEGGPTQPQHF.

The rearrangement uses TRBV27 and TRBJ1-2; a weak D match, TRBD1 (5 bases). Germline V gives CDR1 MNHEY, CDR2 SMNVEV (reference sequence). Deletions cut 2 bases from V and 6 bases from J, with 10 bases between. The CDR3 has 13 residues. This CDR3 reads CASSLQGGDGYTF. The CDR3 DNA follows: TGTGCCAGCAGTTTACAGGGCGGCGATGGCTACACCTTC.

This clonotype was counted ten times or more. V usage is TRBV7-9 and J usage is TRBJ2-3; D not resolved. Germline lookup yields CDR1 SEHNR and CDR2 FQNEAQ (reference sequence). Deletions cut 2 bases from V and 2 bases from J, with 8 bases between. There are 14 residues in the CDR3. In DNA, the CDR3 is TGTGCCAGCAGCTTATGGCAGTCCACAGATACGCAGTATTTT. The encoded protein is CASSLWQSTDTQYF.

The sample holds many counts of this clonotype. The gene calls are TRBV20-1 and TRBJ1-5, with 8 bases fitting TRBD1. The germline gives CDR1 DFQATT, CDR2 SNEGSKA (reference sequence). V gave up 5 bases and J gave up 4 bases; unmatched junction bases: 7. The CDR3 covers 14 residues. This CDR3 is CSAVIQGANQPQHF. CDR3 sequence (DNA): TGCAGTGCTGTGATTCAGGGGGCAAATCAGCCCCAGCATTTT.

Ten or more counts support this clonotype. This rearrangement joins TRBV9 to TRBJ2-3; TRBD2 aligns across 10 bases. With V trimmed by 2 bases and J by 4 bases, 1 base remained unmatched. The CDR3 covers 14 residues. Germline V gene lookup returns CDR1 SGDLS and CDR2 YYNGEE. CDR3 coding DNA: TGTGCCAGCAGCGTGACTAGCGGGCCAGATACGCAGTATTTT. Protein: CASSVTSGPDTQYF.